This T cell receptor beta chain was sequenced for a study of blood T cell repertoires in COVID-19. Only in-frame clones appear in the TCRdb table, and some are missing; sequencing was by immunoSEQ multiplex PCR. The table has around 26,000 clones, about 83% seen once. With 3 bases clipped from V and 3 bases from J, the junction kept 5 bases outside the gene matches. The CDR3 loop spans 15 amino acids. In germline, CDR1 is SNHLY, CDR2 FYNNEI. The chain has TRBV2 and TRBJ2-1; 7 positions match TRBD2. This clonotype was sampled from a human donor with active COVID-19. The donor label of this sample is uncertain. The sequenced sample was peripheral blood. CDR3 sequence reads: CASSEGLADYNEQFF. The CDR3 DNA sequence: TGTGCCAGCAGTGAGGGGCTAGCGGACTACAATGAGCAGTTCTTC.